Listed here are 18 T cell receptor beta chains from one sample, sequenced in a study of beta chain features in type 1 diabetes. General observations from the study: Type 1 diabetes patients had TCRB CDR3s that were shorter (moderately but significantly so) in all four CD4+ subsets.

Antigens for these TCRs are unknown. Every isolated RNA sample was fully reverse transcribed, so sequencing captured expressed TCRB transcripts. Produced via immunoSEQ multiplex PCR; TCRdb's table is partial and in-frame only. The sample holds hundreds of thousands of clones, 9.3% seen once. What was sequenced was central memory CD4+ T cells from blood. The receptor source for this set is a young man with type 1 diabetes.

A few counts support this clone. This sample includes further DNA sequences coding for the same CDR3. This chain joins TRBV7-9 and TRBJ2-5, with no clear D. The CDR3 is 14 residues long. CDR1 SEHNR and CDR2 FQNEAQ come from the germline V gene (reference sequence). Between the trimmed V and J ends, which lost 2 bases and 0 bases, there was a span of 7 bases. The CDR3 loop reads CASSLLRDQETQYF. In nucleotides, the CDR3 is TGTGCCAGCAGCTTATTGCGCGACCAAGAGACCCAGTACTTC. Full variable domain (outside the CDR3, taken from reference TRBV7-9 and TRBJ2-5): DTGVSQNPRHKITKRGQNVTFRCDPISEHNRLYWYRQTLGQGPEFLTYFQNEAQLEKSRLLSDRFSAERPKGSFSTLEIQRTEQGDSAMYLCASSLLRDQETQYFGPGTRLLVL.

This clone was observed a few times. The CDR3 region has the DNA TGTGCCAGCAGCCCTAGGACAGGGCGGGACACGCAGTATTTT. Translation gives CASSPRTGRDTQYF. This rearrangement joins TRBV7-2 to TRBJ2-3; 8 bases are shared with TRBD1. There are 14 residues in the CDR3. Losses at the gene ends were 5 bases for V and 9 bases for J; bases not matched to a gene: 10. Looked up from germline, CDR1 is SGHTA and CDR2 is FQGNSA.

This clone has only a few counts. The gene calls are TRBV25-1 and TRBJ2-3; D is ambiguous. The CDR3 consists of 13 residues. Germline V gene data show CDR1 as MGHDK and CDR2 as SYGVNS. Trimming took off 7 bases at V and 3 bases at J, with 11 bases between the two ends. The CDR3 DNA reads TGTGCCAGCACTCTCCCCGGGACAGATACGCAGTATTTT. It encodes CASTLPGTDTQYF.

The V call is TRBV2, the J call TRBJ1-2; D is possibly TRBD1 (6 bases). V lost 11 bases, J lost 8 bases, and 27 bases lay in between. This CDR3 contains 15 residues. The germline V gene encodes CDR1 SNHLY and CDR2 FYNNEI. CDR3 sequence (DNA): TGTGCCGGCCGCGGGGGGAATGAACAGGGCCGCGGCTACACCTTC. This gives the protein CAGRGGNEQGRGYTF. The full variable domain, its missing parts supplied by reference TRBV2 and TRBJ1-2, is EPEVTQTPSHQVTQMGQEVILRCVPISNHLYFYWYRQILGQKVEFLVSFYNNEISEKSEIFDDQFSVERPDGSNFTLKIRSTKLEDSAMYFCAGRGGNEQGRGYTFGSGTRLTVV.

This clone was found many times. V and J are TRBV5-1 and TRBJ1-2; D perhaps matches TRBD1 (5 bases). The CDR3 is 12 residues long. The germline gives CDR1 SGHRS, CDR2 YFSETQ. The germline V and J ends were trimmed by 0 bases and 6 bases, with 6 bases remaining between them. The CDR3 is CASSLGQNGYTF. DNA of the CDR3: TGCGCCAGCAGCTTGGGACAGAATGGCTACACCTTC.

This chain uses TRBV5-1 with TRBJ2-1; D gene ambiguous. In germline, CDR1 is SGHRS, CDR2 YFSETQ. The V end lost 4 bases, the J end lost 9 bases, and 11 bases lay between the germline ends. The length of the CDR3 is 12 residues. DNA of the CDR3: TGCGCCAGCAGCCTAAGAGCCCCTGAGCAGTTCTTC. Amino acids: CASSLRAPEQFF.

This clone showed up just a few times. The J gene is TRBJ1-1, the V gene TRBV5-4; D unclear. V was shortened by 1 base and J by 1 base, with 5 bases between the two germline ends. The germline V gene has CDR1 SGHNT and CDR2 YYREEE (reference sequence). The CDR3 loop spans 13 amino acids. The CDR3 DNA reads as TGTGCCAGCAGCTTGTTGGGGAACACTGAAGCTTTCTTT. This encodes CASSLLGNTEAFF.

Comments on this clone: At the DNA level, this CDR3 is encoded by other sequences in the same sample as well. The chain links TRBV2 to TRBJ2-3; D is unresolved. Trimming removed 1 base from V and 6 bases from J, with 5 bases in between. Germline CDR1 is SNHLY and CDR2 is FYNNEI. CDR3 length: 12 residues. The CDR3 reads CASSEGRDTQYF. For the CDR3, the DNA is TGTGCCAGCAGTGAAGGGCGGGATACGCAGTATTTT.

CDR3 bases: TGTGCCAGCAGCAAGCGGGTGGCGGGGGCCCAACTCAATGAGCAGTTCTTC. It encodes CASSKRVAGAQLNEQFF. This chain connects TRBV7-6 to TRBJ2-1, with D possibly TRBD2 on 7 matching bases. Trimming removed 5 bases from V and 6 bases from J, with 23 bases in between. The CDR3 runs to 17 residues. The germline gives CDR1 SGHVS, CDR2 FNYEAQ.

The chain employs TRBV6-6 and TRBJ1-5; 8 bases are shared with TRBD1. Germline V gene sequence: CDR1 MNHNY, CDR2 SVGAGI (reference sequence). This CDR3 has 15 amino acids. Trimming at V came to 0 bases and at J to 7 bases, leaving 5 bases not matched to a gene. The CDR3 sequence is CASSYSDRDGQPQHF. For the CDR3, the DNA is TGTGCCAGCAGTTACTCGGACAGGGACGGGCAGCCCCAGCATTTT.

This clone was recorded a few times. V usage is TRBV7-6 and J usage is TRBJ1-6, with 9 bases aligning to TRBD1. The ends lost 5 bases at V and 0 bases at J; junction bases unmatched: 5. The CDR3 is 17 residues long. Germline V gene lookup returns CDR1 SGHVS and CDR2 FNYEAQ. The CDR3 DNA follows: TGTGCCAGCAGCCGGACAGGGGAAAGCTCCTATAATTCACCCCTCCACTTT. Amino acids: CASSRTGESSYNSPLHF.

This clone was detected ten times or more. CDR3 nucleotides: TGCGCCAGCAGCCAAGACCGGCCGGGGAACGGTGAGCAGTTCTTC. Its protein is CASSQDRPGNGEQFF. The genes are TRBV4-3 and TRBJ2-1, with D maybe TRBD2 (5 bases). CDR3 length equals 15 residues. Germline V gene data show CDR1 as LGHNA and CDR2 as YSLEER. Trimming took 0 bases from V and 9 from J, leaving 15 bases between them.

V usage is TRBV7-7 and J usage is TRBJ2-3; TRBD2 is a possible D gene (6 bases). The length of the CDR3 is 12 residues. In germline, CDR1 is SSHAT, CDR2 FNYEAQ (reference sequence). CDR3 sequence (DNA): TGTGCTAGCCGGGGGAGCACAGATACGCAGTATTTT. Protein product: CASRGSTDTQYF.

This clone was counted a few times. The J gene is TRBJ2-4, the V gene TRBV19; tentatively, D is TRBD2 (6 bases). The CDR3 spans 13 residues. Germline V gene data show CDR1 as LNHDA and CDR2 as SQIVND (reference sequence). The ends were cut back, 6 bases at V and 9 bases at J, with 15 bases in the middle. DNA of the CDR3: TGTGCCAGTAGCCTCTTGGAGGGCGGCATTCAGTACTTC. Translated, it gives CASSLLEGGIQYF.

This rearrangement joins TRBV11-2 to TRBJ1-2; D ambiguous. The V end lost 4 bases, the J end lost 5 bases, and 14 bases lay between the germline ends. The germline V gene encodes CDR1 SGHAT and CDR2 FQNNGV. CDR3 size: 14 residues. CDR3 loop: CASSSIMAGYGYTF. CDR3 DNA sequence: TGTGCCAGCAGCTCTATAATGGCCGGGTATGGCTACACCTTC.

In its sample, this clone was seen a few times. The V and J genes are TRBV7-6 and TRBJ2-3; D is unresolved. This CDR3 has 14 residues. V was shortened by 5 bases and J by 0 bases, with 9 bases between the two germline ends. The germline CDR1 and CDR2 sequences are SGHVS and FNYEAQ. The CDR3 DNA reads as TGTGCCAGCAGCCCCATGGCCAGCACAGATACGCAGTATTTT. It is translated as CASSPMASTDTQYF.

Of note for this clone: Other DNA sequences of this sample code for an identical CDR3. The chain has TRBV18 and TRBJ2-4; TRBD1 matches 9 bases. The J segment lost 6 bases and the V segment lost 4 bases, leaving 4 bases of the junction unmatched. Germline CDR1 is KGHSH and CDR2 is LQKENI. This CDR3 is built from 14 residues. CDR3 in DNA: TGTGCCAGCTCACGGGGACAGGGTGGAAACATTCAGTACTTC. Translation: CASSRGQGGNIQYF.

The chain links TRBV29-1 to TRBJ1-4; 8 bases line up with TRBD1. CDR3 length: 13 amino acids. V lost 1 base, J lost 7 bases, and 2 bases stayed unmatched. CDR1 is SQVTM, CDR2 ANQGSEA, per germline. The CDR3 region is CSVEGQGAEKLFF. The CDR3 DNA sequence: TGCAGCGTTGAAGGGCAGGGGGCTGAAAAACTGTTTTTT. The full variable domain, with the rest looked up from reference TRBV29-1 and TRBJ1-4, is SAVISQKPSRDICQRGTSLTIQCQVDSQVTMMFWYRQQPGQSLTLIATANQGSEATYESGFVIDKFPISRPNLTFSTLTVSNMSPEDSSIYLCSVEGQGAEKLFFGSGTQLSVL.